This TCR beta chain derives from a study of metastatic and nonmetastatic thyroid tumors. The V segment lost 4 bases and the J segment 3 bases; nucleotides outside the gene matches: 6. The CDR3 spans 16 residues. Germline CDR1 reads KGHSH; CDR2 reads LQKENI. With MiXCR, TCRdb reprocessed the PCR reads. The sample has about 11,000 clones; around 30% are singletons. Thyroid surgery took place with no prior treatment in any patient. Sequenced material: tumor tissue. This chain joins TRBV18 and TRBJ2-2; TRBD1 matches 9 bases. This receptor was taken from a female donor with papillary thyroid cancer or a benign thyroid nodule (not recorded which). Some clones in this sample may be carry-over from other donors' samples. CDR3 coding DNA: TGTGCCAGCTCACAAACAGGGGGCGCCGACACCGGGGAGCTGTTTTTT. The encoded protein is CASSQTGGADTGELFF.